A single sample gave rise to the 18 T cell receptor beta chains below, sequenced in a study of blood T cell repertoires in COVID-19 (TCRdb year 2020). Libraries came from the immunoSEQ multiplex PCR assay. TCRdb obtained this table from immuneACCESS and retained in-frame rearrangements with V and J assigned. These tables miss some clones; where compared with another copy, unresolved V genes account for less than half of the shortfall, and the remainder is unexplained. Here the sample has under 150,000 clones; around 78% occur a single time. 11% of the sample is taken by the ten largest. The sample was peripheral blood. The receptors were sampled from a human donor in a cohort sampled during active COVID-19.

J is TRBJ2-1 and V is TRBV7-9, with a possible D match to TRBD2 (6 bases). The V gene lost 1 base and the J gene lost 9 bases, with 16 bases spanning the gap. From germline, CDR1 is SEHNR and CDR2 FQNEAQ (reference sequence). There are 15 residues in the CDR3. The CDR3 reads CASSLGGLGGGEQFF. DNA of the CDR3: TGTGCCAGCAGCTTAGGAGGGTTGGGGGGAGGTGAGCAGTTCTTC. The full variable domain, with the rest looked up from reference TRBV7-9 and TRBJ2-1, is DTGVSQNPRHKITKRGQNVTFRCDPISEHNRLYWYRQTLGQGPEFLTYFQNEAQLEKSRLLSDRFSAERPKGSFSTLEIQRTEQGDSAMYLCASSLGGLGGGEQFFGPGTRLTVL.

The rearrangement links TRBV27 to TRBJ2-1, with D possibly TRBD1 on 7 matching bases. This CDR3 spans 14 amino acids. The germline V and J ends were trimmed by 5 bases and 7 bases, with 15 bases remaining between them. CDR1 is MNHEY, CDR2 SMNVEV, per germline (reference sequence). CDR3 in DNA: TGTGCCAGCAGTCCAGGGGGGCTCGGTAATGAGCAGTTCTTC. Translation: CASSPGGLGNEQFF.

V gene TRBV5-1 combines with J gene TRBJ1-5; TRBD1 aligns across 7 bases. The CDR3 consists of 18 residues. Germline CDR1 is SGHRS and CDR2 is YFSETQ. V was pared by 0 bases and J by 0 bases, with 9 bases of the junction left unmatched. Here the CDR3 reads CASSLVGTAAYSNQPQHF. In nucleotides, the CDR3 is TGCGCCAGCAGCTTGGTTGGGACAGCTGCATATAGCAATCAGCCCCAGCATTTT.

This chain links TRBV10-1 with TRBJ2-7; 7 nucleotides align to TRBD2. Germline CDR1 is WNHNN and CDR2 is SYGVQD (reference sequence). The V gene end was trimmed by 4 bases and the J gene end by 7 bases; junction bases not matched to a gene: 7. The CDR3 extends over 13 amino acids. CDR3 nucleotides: TGCGCCAGCAGTGTTCTTCGCGGGGGAGAGCAGTACTTC. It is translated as CASSVLRGGEQYF.

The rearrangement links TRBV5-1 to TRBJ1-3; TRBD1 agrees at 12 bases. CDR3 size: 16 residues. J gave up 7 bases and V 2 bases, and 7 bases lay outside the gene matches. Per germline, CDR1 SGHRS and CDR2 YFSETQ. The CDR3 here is CASSLSGTGGLNTIYF. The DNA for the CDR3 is TGCGCCAGCAGCTTATCCGGGACAGGGGGCCTTAACACCATATATTTT.

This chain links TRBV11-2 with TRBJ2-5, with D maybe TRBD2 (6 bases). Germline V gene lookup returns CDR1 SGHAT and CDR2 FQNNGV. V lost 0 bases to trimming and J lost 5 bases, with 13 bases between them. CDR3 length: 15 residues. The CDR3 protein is CASSLDLALFETQYF. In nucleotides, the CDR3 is TGTGCCAGCAGCTTAGACCTAGCGTTATTCGAGACCCAGTACTTC.

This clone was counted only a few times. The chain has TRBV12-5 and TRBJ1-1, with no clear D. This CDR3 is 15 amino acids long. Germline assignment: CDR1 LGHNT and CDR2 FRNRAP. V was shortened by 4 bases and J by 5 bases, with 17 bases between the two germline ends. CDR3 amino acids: CASGSPWTSLTEAFF. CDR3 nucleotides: TGTGCTAGTGGTTCCCCCTGGACTTCTTTAACTGAAGCTTTCTTT.

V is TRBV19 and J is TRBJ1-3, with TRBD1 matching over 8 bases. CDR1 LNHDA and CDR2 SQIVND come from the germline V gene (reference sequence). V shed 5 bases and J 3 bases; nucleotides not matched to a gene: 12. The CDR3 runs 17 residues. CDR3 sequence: CASSRSTGTGGGNTIYF. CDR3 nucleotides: TGTGCCAGTAGTCGATCAACCGGGACAGGAGGTGGAAACACCATATATTTT.

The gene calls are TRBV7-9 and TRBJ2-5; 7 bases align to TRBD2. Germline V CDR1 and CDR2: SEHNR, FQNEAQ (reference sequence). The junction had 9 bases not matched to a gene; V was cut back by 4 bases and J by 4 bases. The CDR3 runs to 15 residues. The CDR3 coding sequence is TGTGCCAGCAGCTCTTCGAGGACGGGGGGAGAGACCCAGTACTTC. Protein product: CASSSSRTGGETQYF. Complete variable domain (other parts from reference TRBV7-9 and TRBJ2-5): DTGVSQNPRHKITKRGQNVTFRCDPISEHNRLYWYRQTLGQGPEFLTYFQNEAQLEKSRLLSDRFSAERPKGSFSTLEIQRTEQGDSAMYLCASSSSRTGGETQYFGPGTRLLVL.

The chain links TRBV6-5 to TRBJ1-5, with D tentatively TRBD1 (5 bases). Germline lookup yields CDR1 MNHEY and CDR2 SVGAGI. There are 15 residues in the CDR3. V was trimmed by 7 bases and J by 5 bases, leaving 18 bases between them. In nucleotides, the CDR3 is TGTGCCAGCATGGGGCCTCCCGAGGTTTATCAGCCCCAGCATTTT. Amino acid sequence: CASMGPPEVYQPQHF.

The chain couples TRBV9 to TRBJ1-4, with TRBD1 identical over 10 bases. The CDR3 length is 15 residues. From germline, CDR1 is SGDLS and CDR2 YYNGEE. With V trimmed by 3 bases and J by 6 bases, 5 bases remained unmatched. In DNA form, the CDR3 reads TGTGCCAGCAGCGGACAGGGGGCGCGGGATGAAAAACTGTTTTTT. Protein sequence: CASSGQGARDEKLFF.

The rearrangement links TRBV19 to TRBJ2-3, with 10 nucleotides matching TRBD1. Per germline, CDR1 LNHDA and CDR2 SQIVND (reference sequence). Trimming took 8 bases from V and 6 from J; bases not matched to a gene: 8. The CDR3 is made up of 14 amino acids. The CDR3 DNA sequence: TGTGCCAGTCTTGACAGGGGGCGCGACGATACGCAGTATTTT. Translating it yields CASLDRGRDDTQYF.

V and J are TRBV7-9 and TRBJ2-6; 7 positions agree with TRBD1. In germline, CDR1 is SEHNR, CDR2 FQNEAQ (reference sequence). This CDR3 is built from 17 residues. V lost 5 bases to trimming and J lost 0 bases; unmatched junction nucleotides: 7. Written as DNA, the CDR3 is TGTGCCAGCAGCGGGACAGCATATCTCTCTGGGGCCAACGTCCTGACTTTC. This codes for CASSGTAYLSGANVLTF.

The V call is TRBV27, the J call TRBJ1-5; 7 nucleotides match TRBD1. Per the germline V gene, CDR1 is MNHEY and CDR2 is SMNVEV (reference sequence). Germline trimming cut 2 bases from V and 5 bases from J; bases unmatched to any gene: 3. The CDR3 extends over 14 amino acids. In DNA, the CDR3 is TGTGCCAGCAGTTTAGGCAGGGGGTATCAGCCCCAGCATTTT. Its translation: CASSLGRGYQPQHF.

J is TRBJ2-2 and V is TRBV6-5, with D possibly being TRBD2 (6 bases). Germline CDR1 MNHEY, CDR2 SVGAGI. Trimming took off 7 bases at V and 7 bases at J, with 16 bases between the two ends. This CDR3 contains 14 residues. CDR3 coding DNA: TGTGCCAGCAATATATATGGGGGGAGCGGGGAGCTGTTTTTT. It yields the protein CASNIYGGSGELFF.

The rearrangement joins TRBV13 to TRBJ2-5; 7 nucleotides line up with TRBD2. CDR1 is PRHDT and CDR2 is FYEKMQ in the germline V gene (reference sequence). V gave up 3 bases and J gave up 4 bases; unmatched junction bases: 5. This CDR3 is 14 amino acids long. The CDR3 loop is CASSFRGGGETQYF. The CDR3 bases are TGTGCCAGCAGCTTTCGTGGCGGGGGAGAGACCCAGTACTTC.

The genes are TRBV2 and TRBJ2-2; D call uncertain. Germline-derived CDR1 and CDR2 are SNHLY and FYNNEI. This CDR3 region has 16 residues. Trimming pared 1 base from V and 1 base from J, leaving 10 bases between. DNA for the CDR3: TGTGCCAGCAGTGAAGGTTTACAGTGGAACACCGGGGAGCTGTTTTTT. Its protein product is CASSEGLQWNTGELFF.

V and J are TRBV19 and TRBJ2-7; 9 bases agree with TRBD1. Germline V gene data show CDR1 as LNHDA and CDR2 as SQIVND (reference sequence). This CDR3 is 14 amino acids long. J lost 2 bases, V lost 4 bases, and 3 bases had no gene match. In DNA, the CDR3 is TGTGCCAGTAGTAGGGGACAGGGTCCCTACGAGCAGTACTTC. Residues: CASSRGQGPYEQYF.